Following are 5 T cell receptor beta chains from one sample sequenced in a study of T cells in Graves' hyperthyroidism and ophthalmopathy. TCR beta CDR3 region amplification was performed from RNA transcripts. First-round RT-PCR targeting the TCR CDR3 was performed with the HTBI primer set. TCRdb reprocessed the multiplex PCR reads via MiXCR and lists one record per CDR3 protein. This repertoire shows some 350,000 distinct CDR3 sequences, more than 20% found once; its top ten account for more than 60%. Sequencing was performed on blood. These TCRs come from a man in his fifties or sixties with Graves' hyperthyroidism.

This clonotype occurred many times. The chain couples TRBV11-2 to TRBJ2-3; the D gene could be TRBD1 or TRBD2 (5 bases each). The CDR3 has 16 amino acids. Germline V CDR1 and CDR2: SGHAT, FQNNGV. Trimming pared 0 bases from V and 2 bases from J, leaving 12 bases between. Written as DNA, the CDR3 is TGTGCCAGCAGCTTAGATTGGGGGACCCCCACAGATACGCAGTATTTT. It codes for CASSLDWGTPTDTQYF.

The rearrangement links TRBV6-1 to TRBJ1-1; possibly TRBD1 for D (6 bases). The V end lost 1 base, the J end lost 2 bases, and 14 bases lay between the germline ends. The germline V gene has CDR1 MNHNS and CDR2 SASEGT. The CDR3 totals 16 residues. The CDR3 region is CASSEVGGGLNTEAFF. The CDR3 region has the DNA TGTGCCAGCAGTGAAGTGGGGGGGGGCCTTAACACTGAAGCTTTCTTT.

This clonotype was picked up a small number of times. For the CDR3, the DNA is TGCGCCAGCAGCTTGGATGGGGGCAGCTCCTACAATGAGCAGTTCTTC. This codes for CASSLDGGSSYNEQFF. The chain has TRBV5-1 and TRBJ2-1; D may be TRBD1 (6 bases). Trimming left V 0 bases short and J 0 bases short, with 10 bases between. CDR3 length: 16 amino acids. Germline CDR1 reads SGHRS; CDR2 reads YFSETQ. Variable domain in full (rest from reference TRBV5-1 and TRBJ2-1): KAGVTQTPRYLIKTRGQQVTLSCSPISGHRSVSWYQQTPGQGLQFLFEYFSETQRNKGNFPGRFSGRQFSNSRSEMNVSTLELGDSALYLCASSLDGGSSYNEQFFGPGTRLTVL.

This clonotype was counted ten times or more. V and J are TRBV2 and TRBJ2-7, with D perhaps TRBD1 or TRBD2 (5 bases each). This CDR3 is 12 amino acids long. Looked up from germline, CDR1 is SNHLY and CDR2 is FYNNEI. V shed 8 bases and J shed 1 base, with 9 bases lying between them. In DNA, the CDR3 is TGTGCCAGCGAGGGACCTTCCTACGAGCAGTACTTC. Translated: CASEGPSYEQYF.

V gene TRBV10-3 combines with J gene TRBJ2-1, with D uncertain. TRBJ2-7 matches the DNA end more closely, so the J call is doubtful. The CDR3 spans 12 residues. Germline CDR1 reads ENHRY; CDR2 reads SYGVKD. The CDR3 loop is CAISERDNEQYF. The CDR3 region has the DNA TGTGCCATCAGTGAAAGAGACAATGAGCAGTACTTC.